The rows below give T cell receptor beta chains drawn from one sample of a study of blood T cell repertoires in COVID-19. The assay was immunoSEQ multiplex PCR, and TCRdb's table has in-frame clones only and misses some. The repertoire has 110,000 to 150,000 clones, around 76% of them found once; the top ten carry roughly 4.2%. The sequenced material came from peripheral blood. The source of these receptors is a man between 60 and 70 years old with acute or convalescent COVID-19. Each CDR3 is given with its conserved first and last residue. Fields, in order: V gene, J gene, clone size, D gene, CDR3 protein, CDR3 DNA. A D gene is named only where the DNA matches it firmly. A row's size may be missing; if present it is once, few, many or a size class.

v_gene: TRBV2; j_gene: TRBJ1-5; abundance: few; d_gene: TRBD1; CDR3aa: CASSRSQGPNQPQHF; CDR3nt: TGTGCCAGCAGTCGGTCACAGGGGCCCAATCAGCCCCAGCATTTT
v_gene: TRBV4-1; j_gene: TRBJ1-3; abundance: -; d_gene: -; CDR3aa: CASSQESTGLSGNTIYF; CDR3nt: TGCGCCAGCAGCCAAGAGAGTACAGGGCTATCTGGAAACACCATATATTTT
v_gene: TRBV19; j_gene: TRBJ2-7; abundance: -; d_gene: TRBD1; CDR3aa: CASTGWDRGTYEQYF; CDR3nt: TGTGCCAGTACCGGATGGGACAGGGGGACCTACGAGCAGTACTTC
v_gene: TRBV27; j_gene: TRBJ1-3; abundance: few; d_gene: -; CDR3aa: CASSFGGAGNTIYF; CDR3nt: TGTGCCAGCAGTTTCGGGGGGGCTGGAAACACCATATATTTT
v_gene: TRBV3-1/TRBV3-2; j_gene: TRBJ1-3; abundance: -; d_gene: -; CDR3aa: CASSQGGSRVAGNTIYF; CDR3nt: TGTGCCAGCAGCCAAGGTGGGTCCAGGGTGGCTGGAAACACCATATATTTT
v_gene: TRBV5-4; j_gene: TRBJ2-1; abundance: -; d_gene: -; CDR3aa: CASSLSSEPYNEQFF; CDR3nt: TGTGCCAGCAGCTTGTCTAGCGAGCCTTACAATGAGCAGTTCTTC
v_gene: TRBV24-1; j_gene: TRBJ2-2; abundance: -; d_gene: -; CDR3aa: CATSDFSGANTGELFF; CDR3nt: TGTGCCACCAGTGATTTCAGCGGAGCGAACACCGGGGAGCTGTTTTTT
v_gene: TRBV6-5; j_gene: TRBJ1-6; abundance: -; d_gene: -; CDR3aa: CASSFLPGRSSPLHF; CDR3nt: TGTGCCAGCAGTTTCCTCCCGGGGAGAAGCTCACCCCTCCACTTT
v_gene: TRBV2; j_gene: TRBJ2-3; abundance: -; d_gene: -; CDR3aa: CASRAGVGTDTQYF; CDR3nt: TGTGCCAGCAGAGCAGGGGTTGGCACAGATACGCAGTATTTT
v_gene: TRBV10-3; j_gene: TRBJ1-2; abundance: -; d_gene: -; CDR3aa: CAISEAGLGYTF; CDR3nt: TGTGCCATCAGTGAGGCGGGGCTTGGCTACACCTTC
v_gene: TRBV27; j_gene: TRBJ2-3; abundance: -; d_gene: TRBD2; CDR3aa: CASSYLAGVVDTQYF; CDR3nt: TGTGCCAGCAGTTACCTAGCGGGAGTCGTAGATACGCAGTATTTT
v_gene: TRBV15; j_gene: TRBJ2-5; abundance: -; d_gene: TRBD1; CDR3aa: CATSRGGQGEETQYF; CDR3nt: TGTGCCACCAGCAGGGGGGGACAGGGGGAAGAGACCCAGTACTTC
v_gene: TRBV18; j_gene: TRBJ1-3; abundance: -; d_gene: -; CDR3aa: CASSPPGVVGNTIYF; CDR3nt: TGTGCCAGCTCACCCCCCGGGGTAGTTGGAAACACCATATATTTT
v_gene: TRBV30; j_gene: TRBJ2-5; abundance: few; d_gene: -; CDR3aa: CAWSVQGGETQYF; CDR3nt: TGTGCCTGGAGTGTACAGGGAGGGGAGACCCAGTACTTC
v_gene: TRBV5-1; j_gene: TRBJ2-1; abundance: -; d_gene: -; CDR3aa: CASSLRSLEGEQFF; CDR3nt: TGCGCCAGCAGCTTGCGCTCTCTGGAGGGTGAGCAGTTCTTC
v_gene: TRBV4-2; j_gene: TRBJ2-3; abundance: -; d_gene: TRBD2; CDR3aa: CASRRREGGTDTQYF; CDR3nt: TGTGCCAGCAGACGACGGGAGGGTGGGACAGATACGCAGTATTTT
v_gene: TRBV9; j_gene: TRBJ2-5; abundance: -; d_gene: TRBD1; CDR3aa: CASSDTGGGETQYF; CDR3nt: TGTGCCAGCAGTGATACAGGGGGCGGGGAGACCCAGTACTTC
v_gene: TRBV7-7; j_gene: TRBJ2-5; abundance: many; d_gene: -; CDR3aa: CASSFSSEETQYF; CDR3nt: TGTGCTAGCAGCTTTTCTAGCGAAGAGACCCAGTACTTC
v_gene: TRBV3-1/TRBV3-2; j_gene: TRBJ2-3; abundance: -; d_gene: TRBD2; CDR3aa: CASSQGLAGGPAQYF; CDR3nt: TGTGCCAGCAGCCAGGGACTAGCGGGAGGGCCGGCGCAGTATTTT
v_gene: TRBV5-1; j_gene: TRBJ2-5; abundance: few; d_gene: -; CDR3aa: CASSLAMGRETQYF; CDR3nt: TGCGCCAGCAGCTTGGCCATGGGGCGAGAGACCCAGTACTTC
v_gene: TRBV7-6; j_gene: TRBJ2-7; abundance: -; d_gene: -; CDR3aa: CASSLRSQGSEQYF; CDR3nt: TGTGCCAGCAGCTTACGATCTCAGGGTTCCGAGCAGTACTTC
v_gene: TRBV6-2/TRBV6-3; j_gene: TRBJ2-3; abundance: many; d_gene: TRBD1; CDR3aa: CASSGIRGMADTQYF; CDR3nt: TGTGCCAGCAGCGGCATCAGGGGGATGGCAGATACGCAGTATTTT
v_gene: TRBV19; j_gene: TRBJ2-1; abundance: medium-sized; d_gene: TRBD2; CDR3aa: CASSLLAGDPFYNEQFF; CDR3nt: TGTGCCAGTAGTCTACTAGCGGGGGATCCTTTCTACAATGAGCAGTTCTTC
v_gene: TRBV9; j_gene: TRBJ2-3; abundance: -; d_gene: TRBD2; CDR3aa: CASSSDGRADTQYF; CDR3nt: TGTGCCAGCAGCTCCGACGGGAGGGCAGATACGCAGTATTTT
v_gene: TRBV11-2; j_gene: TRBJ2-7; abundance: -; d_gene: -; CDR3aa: CASSLGQGTYEQYF; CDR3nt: TGTGCCAGCAGCTTAGGGCAGGGTACCTACGAGCAGTACTTC
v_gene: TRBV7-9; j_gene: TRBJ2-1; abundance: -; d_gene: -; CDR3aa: CASSLDPGQFF; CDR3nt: TGTGCCAGCAGCTTAGACCCAGGGCAGTTCTTC
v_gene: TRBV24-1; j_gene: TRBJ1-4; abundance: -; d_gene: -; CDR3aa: CATSRPGIYVGDEKLFF; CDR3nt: TGTGCCACCAGTAGGCCAGGCATTTACGTCGGGGATGAAAAACTGTTTTTT
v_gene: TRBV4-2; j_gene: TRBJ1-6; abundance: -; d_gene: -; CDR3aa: CASRASTDSYNSPLHF; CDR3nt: TGTGCCAGCAGAGCGAGCACGGATTCCTATAATTCACCCCTCCACTTT
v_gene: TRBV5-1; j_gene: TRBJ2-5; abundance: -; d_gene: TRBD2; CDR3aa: CASSLDGRAGEETQYF; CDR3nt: TGCGCCAGCAGCTTGGACGGGAGGGCCGGGGAAGAGACCCAGTACTTC
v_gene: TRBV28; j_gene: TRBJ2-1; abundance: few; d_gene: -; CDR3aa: CASSLPGNNEQFF; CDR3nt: TGTGCCAGCAGTTTACCCGGGAACAATGAGCAGTTCTTC
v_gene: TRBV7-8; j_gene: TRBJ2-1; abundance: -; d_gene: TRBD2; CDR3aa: CASSTSSGARWEQFF; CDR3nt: TGTGCCAGCAGCACCTCTAGCGGGGCTCGCTGGGAGCAGTTCTTC
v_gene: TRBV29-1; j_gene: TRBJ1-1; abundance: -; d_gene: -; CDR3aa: CSARGGVAENTEAFF; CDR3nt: TGCAGCGCCCGAGGGGGAGTCGCAGAGAACACTGAAGCTTTCTTT
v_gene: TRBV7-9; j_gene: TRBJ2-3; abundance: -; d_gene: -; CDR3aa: CASSLGEITSTDTQYF; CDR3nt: TGTGCCAGCAGCTTAGGCGAGATTACTAGCACAGATACGCAGTATTTT
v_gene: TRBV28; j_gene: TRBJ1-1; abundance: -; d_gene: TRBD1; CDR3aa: CASRPPGQGLNTEAFF; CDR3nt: TGTGCCAGCAGGCCTCCGGGACAGGGGTTGAACACTGAAGCTTTCTTT
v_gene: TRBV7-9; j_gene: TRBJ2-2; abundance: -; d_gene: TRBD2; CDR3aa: CASSSGTSLNTGELFF; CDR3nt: TGTGCCAGCAGTTCCGGGACTAGCTTAAACACCGGGGAGCTGTTTTTT
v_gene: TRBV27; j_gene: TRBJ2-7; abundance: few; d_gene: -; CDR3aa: CASSLLPDITQVHF; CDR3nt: TGTGCCAGCAGTCTACTACCGGACATTACCCAGGTTCACTTC
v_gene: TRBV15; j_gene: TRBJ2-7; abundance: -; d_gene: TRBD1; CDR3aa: CATSRAGTGGYEQYF; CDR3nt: TGTGCCACCAGCAGAGCCGGGACAGGGGGCTACGAGCAGTACTTC
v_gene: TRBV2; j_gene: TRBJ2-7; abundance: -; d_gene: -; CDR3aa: CASSRRGYEQYF; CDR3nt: TGTGCCAGCAGCCGACGGGGGTACGAGCAGTACTTC
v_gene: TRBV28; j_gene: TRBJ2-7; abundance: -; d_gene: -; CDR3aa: CASGLYEQYF; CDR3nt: TGTGCCAGCGGACTCTACGAGCAGTACTTC
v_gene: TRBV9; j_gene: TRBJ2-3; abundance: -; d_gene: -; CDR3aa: CASSASEGYTDTQYF; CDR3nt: TGTGCCAGCAGCGCTAGCGAGGGCTACACAGATACGCAGTATTTT
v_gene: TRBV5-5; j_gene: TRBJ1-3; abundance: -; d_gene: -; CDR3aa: CASSLGGPRSGNTIYF; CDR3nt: TGTGCCAGCAGCTTGGGAGGCCCCCGCTCTGGAAACACCATATATTTT
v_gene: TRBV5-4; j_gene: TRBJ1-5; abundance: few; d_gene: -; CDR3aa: CASSLDTNQPQHF; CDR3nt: TGTGCCAGCAGCTTGGACACCAATCAGCCCCAGCATTTT
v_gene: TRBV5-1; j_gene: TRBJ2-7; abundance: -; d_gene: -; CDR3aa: CASSLHQGYYEQYF; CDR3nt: TGCGCCAGCAGCTTGCATCAGGGCTACTACGAGCAGTACTTC
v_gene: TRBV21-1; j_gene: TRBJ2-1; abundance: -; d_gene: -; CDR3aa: CASSKFRAGYYNEQFF; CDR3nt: TGTGCCAGCAGCAAATTTCGGGCGGGATATTACAATGAGCAGTTCTTC
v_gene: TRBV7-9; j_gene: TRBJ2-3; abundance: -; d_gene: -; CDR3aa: CASSSPGVSTDTQYF; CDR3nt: TGTGCCAGCAGTTCCCCGGGAGTAAGCACAGATACGCAGTATTTT